A selection of T cell receptor beta chains follows, all from one sample in a study of blood T cells in healthy people across ages. TCRdb called the 5' RACE reads again in MiXCR, with one record for every CDR3 protein. The data hold approximately 810,000 distinct CDR3 sequences, with more than 25% observed a single time. The specimen was blood. The receptor set was obtained from a woman aged 80 or older in good health. Both conserved end residues are part of each CDR3. The D gene is left open where the match is weak. The listing skips clone size in some rows; elsewhere it reads once, few, many or a size class.

d_gene | j_gene | v_gene | abundance | CDR3nt | CDR3aa
TRBD2 | TRBJ2-1 | TRBV20-1 | once | TGCGGTGCTAGAGAGTCTAACTGGACTAGCGGGAATCGTGAGCAGTTCTTC | CGARESNWTSGNREQFF
NA | TRBJ2-1 | TRBV10-3 | many | TGTGCCATCAGTGAGTGGAAGGCCGCCGAGCAGTTCTTC | CAISEWKAAEQFF
NA | TRBJ1-2 | TRBV5-1 | NA | TGCGCCAGCAGCTTGGATGGCGACGGGGTCGGCTACACCTTC | CASSLDGDGVGYTF
TRBD1 | TRBJ1-5 | TRBV15 | NA | TGTGCCACCAGCAGGACAGGGATAGTGGGTCAGCCCCAGCATTTT | CATSRTGIVGQPQHF
NA | TRBJ1-1 | TRBV14 | few | TGTGCCAGCAGCCAAGATACAGGGACGGCACGGGCTTTCTTT | CASSQDTGTARAFF
NA | TRBJ1-5 | TRBV5-1 | NA | TGCGCCAGCAGCCCCAACGGGGACTCCGATCAGCCCCAGCATTTT | CASSPNGDSDQPQHF
TRBD2 | TRBJ2-5 | TRBV20-1 | many | TGCAGTGCTAGAGCGCTAGCGGGGGTAGAGACCCAGTACTTC | CSARALAGVETQYF
TRBD1 | TRBJ2-5 | TRBV20-1 | many | TGCAGTGCTAGAAAACAGGGGAGACAAGAGACCCAGTACTTC | CSARKQGRQETQYF
NA | TRBJ1-1 | TRBV6-1 | few | TGTGCCAGCAGTGGCGTCTGGGGGGCTGAAGCTTTCTTT | CASSGVWGAEAFF
NA | TRBJ1-2 | TRBV20-1 | few | TGCAGTGCTAGAGCCGTTGGGGGCTACACCTTC | CSARAVGGYTF
TRBD2 | TRBJ2-3 | TRBV6-5 | many | TGTGCCAGCAGCTTGCTAGCGGGGGAAACAGATACGCAGTATTTT | CASSLLAGETDTQYF
NA | TRBJ1-5 | TRBV24-1 | few | TGTGCCACCAGTGACCCCAGGGATATTCATCAGCCCCAGCATTTT | CATSDPRDIHQPQHF
TRBD2 | TRBJ2-3 | TRBV7-2 | many | TGTGCCAGCAGCTTCGGCGGGGGAGTCACAGATACGCAGTATTTT | CASSFGGGVTDTQYF
NA | TRBJ2-2 | TRBV2 | NA | TGTGCCAGCAGGGTACAGGACACCGGGGAGCTGTTTTTT | CASRVQDTGELFF
NA | TRBJ1-1 | TRBV29-1 | many | TGCAGCGTTGTCAGGGCGAACACTGAAGCTTTCTTT | CSVVRANTEAFF
NA | TRBJ1-1 | TRBV2 | NA | TGTGCCAGCAGTGGAGCCCAGACCGCTGAAGCTTTCTTT | CASSGAQTAEAFF
TRBD2 | TRBJ2-1 | TRBV3-1 | once | TGTGCCAGCAGCTTTTCCCGAGCGGGGGAAGTAAATGAGCAGTTCTTC | CASSFSRAGEVNEQFF
NA | TRBJ2-7 | TRBV11-2 | NA | TGTGCCAGCAGCTTAGATCGGGCGGGGGCTTCCTACGAGCAGTACTTC | CASSLDRAGASYEQYF
NA | TRBJ1-1 | TRBV20-1 | few | TGCAGTGCTAGAGACGGACGGATCGAAGCTTTCTTT | CSARDGRIEAFF
NA | TRBJ1-2 | TRBV20-1 | few | TGCAGTGCGACGGGACATAACTATGGCTACACCTTC | CSATGHNYGYTF